This T cell receptor (beta chain) is drawn from a study of shared clonotypes between healthy human individuals. Study-level results: Despite large depth, sorted-subset datasets appeared incompletely sequenced.

Profiled with immunoSEQ multiplex PCR; TCRdb holds only in-frame clones, not every one. The repertoire holds about 2 million clones, with approximately 94% as singletons. Terminally differentiated effector memory CD45RA+ cells were excluded from the naive CD8 cells, which were CD45RO-negative and positively selected for CCR7. This clone was observed a handful of times. Its antigen is undetermined. Looked up from germline, CDR1 is SGHRS and CDR2 is YFSETQ. CDR3 length equals 14 residues. V was clipped by 2 bases and J by 5 bases, with 13 bases between them. This TCR came from a man between 18 and 29 years old in good health. This chain joins TRBV5-1 and TRBJ1-1, with D hard to call. The specimen was naive CD8+ T cells sorted from blood. CDR3 protein: CASSLTPDPTEAFF. DNA for the CDR3: TGCGCCAGCAGCTTAACTCCTGACCCTACTGAAGCTTTCTTT.